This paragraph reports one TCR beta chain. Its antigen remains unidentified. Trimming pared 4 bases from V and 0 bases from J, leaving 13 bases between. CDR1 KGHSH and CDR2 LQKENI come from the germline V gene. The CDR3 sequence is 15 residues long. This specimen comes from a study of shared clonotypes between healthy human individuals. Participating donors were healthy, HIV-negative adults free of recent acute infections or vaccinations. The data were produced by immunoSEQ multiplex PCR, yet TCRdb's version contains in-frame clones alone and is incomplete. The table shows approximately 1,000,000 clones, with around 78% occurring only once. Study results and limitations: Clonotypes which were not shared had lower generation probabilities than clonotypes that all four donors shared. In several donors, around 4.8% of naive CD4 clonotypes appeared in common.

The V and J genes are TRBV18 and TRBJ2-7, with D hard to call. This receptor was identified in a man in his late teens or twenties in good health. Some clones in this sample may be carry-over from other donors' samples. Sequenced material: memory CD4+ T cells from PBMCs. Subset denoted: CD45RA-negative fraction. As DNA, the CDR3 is TGTGCCAGCTCACTTACATCAGTGAGCTCCTACGAGCAGTACTTC. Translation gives CASSLTSVSSYEQYF.